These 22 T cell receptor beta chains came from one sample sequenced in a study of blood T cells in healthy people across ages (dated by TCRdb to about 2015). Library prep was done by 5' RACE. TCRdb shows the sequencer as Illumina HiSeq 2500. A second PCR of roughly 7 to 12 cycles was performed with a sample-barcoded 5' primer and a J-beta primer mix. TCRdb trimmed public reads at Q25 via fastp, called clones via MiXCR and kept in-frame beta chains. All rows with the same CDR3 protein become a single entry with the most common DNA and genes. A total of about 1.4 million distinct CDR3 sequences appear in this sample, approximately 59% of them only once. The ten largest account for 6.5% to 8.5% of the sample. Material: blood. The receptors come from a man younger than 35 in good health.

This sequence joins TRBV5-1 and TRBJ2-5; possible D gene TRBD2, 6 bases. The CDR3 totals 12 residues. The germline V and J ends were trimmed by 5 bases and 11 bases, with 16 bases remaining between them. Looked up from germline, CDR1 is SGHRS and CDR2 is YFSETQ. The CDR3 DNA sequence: TGCGCCAGCAGTCAGGGACTTTTGGAGCAGTACTTC. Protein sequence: CASSQGLLEQYF.

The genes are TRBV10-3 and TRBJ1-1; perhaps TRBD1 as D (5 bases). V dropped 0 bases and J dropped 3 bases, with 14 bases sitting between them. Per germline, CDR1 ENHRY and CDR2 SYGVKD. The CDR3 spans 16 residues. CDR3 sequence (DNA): TGTGCCATCAGTGAGTCCCGGGGGGTAGGGGACACTGAAGCTTTCTTT. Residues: CAISESRGVGDTEAFF.

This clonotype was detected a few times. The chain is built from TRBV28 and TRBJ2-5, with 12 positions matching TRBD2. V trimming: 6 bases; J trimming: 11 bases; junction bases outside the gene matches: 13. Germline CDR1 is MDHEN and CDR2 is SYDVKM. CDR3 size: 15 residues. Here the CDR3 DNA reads TGTGCCAGCAGCGCTAGCGGGAGGGCCTTACAAGAGCAGTACTTC. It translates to CASSASGRALQEQYF.

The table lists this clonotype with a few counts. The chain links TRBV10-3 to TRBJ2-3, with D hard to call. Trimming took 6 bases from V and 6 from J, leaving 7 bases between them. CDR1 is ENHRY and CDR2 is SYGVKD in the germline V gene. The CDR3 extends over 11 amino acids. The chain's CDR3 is CAIRAQDTQYF. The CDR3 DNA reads TGTGCCATCAGGGCGCAGGATACGCAGTATTTT.

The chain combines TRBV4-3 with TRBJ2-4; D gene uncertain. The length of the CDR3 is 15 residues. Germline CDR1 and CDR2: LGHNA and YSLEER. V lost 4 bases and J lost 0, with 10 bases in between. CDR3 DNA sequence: TGCGCCAGCAGCCGACCTGTGCTAGCCAAAAACATTCAGTACTTC. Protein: CASSRPVLAKNIQYF.

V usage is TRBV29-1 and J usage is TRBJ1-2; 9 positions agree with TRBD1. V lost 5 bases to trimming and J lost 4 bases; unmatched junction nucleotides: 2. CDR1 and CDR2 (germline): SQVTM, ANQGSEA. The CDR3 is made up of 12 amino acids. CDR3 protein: CSVYRGPYGYTF. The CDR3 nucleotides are TGCAGCGTTTACAGGGGGCCCTATGGCTACACCTTC.

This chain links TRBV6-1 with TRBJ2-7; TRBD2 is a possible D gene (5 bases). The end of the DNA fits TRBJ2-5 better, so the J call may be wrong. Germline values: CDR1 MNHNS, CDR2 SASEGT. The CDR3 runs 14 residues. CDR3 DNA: TGTGCCAGCAGTGAAACTAGGACGTGGGAGACCCAGTACTTC. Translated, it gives CASSETRTWETQYF.

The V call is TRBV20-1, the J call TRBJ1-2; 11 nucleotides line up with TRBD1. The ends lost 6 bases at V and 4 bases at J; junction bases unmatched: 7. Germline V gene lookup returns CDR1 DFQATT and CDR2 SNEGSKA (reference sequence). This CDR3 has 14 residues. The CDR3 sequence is CSAKPGQGVYGYTF. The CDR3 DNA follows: TGCAGTGCCAAGCCGGGACAGGGGGTCTATGGCTACACCTTC.

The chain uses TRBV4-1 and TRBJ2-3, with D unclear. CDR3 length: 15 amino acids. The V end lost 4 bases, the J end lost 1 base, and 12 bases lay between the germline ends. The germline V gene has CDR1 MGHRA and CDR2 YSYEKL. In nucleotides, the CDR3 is TGCGCCAGCAGCCCAGCGCTGGGCGGCACAGATACGCAGTATTTT. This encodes CASSPALGGTDTQYF.

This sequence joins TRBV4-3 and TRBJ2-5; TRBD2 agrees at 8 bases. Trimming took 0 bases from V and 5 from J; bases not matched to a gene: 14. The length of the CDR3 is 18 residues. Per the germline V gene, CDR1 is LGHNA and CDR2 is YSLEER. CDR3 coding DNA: TGCGCCAGCAGCCAAGATAGAATCTTGGCGGGGGGAGAGGAGACCCAGTACTTC. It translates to CASSQDRILAGGEETQYF.

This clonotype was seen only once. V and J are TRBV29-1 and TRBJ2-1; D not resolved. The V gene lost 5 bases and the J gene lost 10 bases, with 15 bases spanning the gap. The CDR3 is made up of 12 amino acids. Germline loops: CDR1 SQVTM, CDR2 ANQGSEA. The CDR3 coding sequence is TGCAGCGTTAAAGGGTCAACCTACGAGCAGTTCTTC. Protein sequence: CSVKGSTYEQFF.

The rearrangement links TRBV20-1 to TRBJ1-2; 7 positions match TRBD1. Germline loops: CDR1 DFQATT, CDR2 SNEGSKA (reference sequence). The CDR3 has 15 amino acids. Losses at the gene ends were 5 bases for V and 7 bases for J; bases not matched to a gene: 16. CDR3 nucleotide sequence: TGCAGTGCTGAGCAGCCACTAACAGGGGCGTCTGGCTACACCTTC. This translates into CSAEQPLTGASGYTF.

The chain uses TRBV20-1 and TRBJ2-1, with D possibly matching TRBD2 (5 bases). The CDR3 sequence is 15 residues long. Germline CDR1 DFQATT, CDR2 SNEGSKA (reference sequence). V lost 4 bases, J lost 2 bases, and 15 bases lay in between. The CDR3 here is CSAIQREGAYNEQFF. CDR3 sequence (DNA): TGCAGTGCTATTCAGAGAGAGGGAGCCTACAATGAGCAGTTCTTC.

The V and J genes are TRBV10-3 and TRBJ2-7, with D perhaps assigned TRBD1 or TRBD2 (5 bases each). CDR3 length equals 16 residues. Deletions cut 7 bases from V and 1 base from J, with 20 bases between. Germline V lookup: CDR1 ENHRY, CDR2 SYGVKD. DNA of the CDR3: TGTGCCATCACCCGGGGCCTCAACATCAGGTCCTACGAGCAGTACTTC. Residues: CAITRGLNIRSYEQYF.

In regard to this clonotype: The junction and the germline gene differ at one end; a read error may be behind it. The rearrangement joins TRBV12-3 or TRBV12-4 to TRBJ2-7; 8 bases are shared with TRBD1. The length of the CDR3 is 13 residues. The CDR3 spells CANSLMDRVSQYF. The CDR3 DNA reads TGTGCCAACAGTTTAATGGACAGGGTCTCGCAGTACTTC.

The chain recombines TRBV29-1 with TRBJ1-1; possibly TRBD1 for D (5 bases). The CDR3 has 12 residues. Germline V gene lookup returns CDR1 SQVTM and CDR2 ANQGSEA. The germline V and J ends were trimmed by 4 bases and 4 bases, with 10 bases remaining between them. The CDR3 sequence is CSVGGGGTEAFF. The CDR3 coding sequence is TGCAGCGTTGGCGGGGGGGGCACTGAAGCTTTCTTT.

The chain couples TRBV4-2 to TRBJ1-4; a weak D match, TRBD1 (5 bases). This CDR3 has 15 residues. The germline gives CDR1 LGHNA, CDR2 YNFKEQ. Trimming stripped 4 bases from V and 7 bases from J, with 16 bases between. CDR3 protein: CASSRVRGNSEKLFF. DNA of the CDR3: TGTGCCAGCAGCCGGGTGAGGGGTAATAGTGAAAAACTGTTTTTT.

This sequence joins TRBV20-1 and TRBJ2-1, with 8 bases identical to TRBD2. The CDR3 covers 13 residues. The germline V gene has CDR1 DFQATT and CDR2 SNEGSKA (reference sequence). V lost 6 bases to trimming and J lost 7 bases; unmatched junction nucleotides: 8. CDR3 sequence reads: CSALGPSGNEQFF. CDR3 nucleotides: TGCAGTGCGCTAGGACCTAGCGGGAATGAGCAGTTCTTC.

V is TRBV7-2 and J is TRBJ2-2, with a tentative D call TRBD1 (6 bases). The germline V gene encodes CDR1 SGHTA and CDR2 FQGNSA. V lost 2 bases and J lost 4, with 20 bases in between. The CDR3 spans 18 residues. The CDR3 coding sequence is TGTGCCAGCAGCTTATTGGCAGGGGCAAAGTCAGGCACCGGGGAGCTGTTTTTT. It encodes CASSLLAGAKSGTGELFF.

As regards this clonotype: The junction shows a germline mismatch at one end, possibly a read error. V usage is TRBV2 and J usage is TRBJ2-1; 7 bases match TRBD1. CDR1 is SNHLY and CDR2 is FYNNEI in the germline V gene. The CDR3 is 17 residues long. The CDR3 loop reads CAGSQPYTGQYHNEQFF. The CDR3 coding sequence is TGTGCCGGCAGTCAACCGTATACGGGACAGTACCACAATGAGCAGTTCTTC.

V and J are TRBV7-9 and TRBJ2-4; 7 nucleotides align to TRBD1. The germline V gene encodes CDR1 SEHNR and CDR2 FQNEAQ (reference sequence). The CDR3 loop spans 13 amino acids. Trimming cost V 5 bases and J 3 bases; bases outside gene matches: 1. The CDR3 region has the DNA TGTGCCAGCAGCCGGGACAGCAAAAACATTCAGTACTTC. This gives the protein CASSRDSKNIQYF.

The CDR3 protein is CSARASSWGEQPPDTQYF. The DNA for the CDR3 is TGCAGTGCTAGAGCTAGCTCGTGGGGTGAGCAACCTCCGGATACGCAGTATTTT. This chain uses TRBV20-1 with TRBJ2-3; possibly TRBD2 for D (5 bases). From germline, CDR1 is DFQATT and CDR2 SNEGSKA (reference sequence). The CDR3 has 18 amino acids. V was pared by 1 base and J by 6 bases, with 26 bases between.